This TCR beta chain was captured in a study of cytomegalovirus exposure and HLA in healthy donors. Study details: Earlier results showed some 120 million unique TCR beta sequences derived from around 170 million T cells. Study-wide results and caveats: Highly shared sequence variants in one cluster were likely a sequencing artifact. TCR association rates varied by HLA locus in a later analysis, with DRB1 highest and HLA-C lowest. There were several of the most significant clusters that appeared linked to common viral pathogens in a later analysis.

Both 60 Vbeta primers and 13 Jbeta primers went into the PCR. Assay: immunoSEQ multiplex PCR; the TCRdb copy retains only in-frame clones and omits some. Among 220,000 or so clones listed, 79% were seen once. In regard to this clone: Its antigen remains unknown.

This CDR3 has 15 amino acids. Germline V lookup: CDR1 MNHEY, CDR2 SVGAGI. V was shortened by 5 bases and J by 2 bases, with 13 bases between the two germline ends. The gene calls are TRBV6-5 and TRBJ1-3, with a weak D call TRBD1 (5 bases). The sequencing sample was made of PBMCs. This receptor was identified in a man aged 50 or older in good health and CMV-seronegative. CDR3 region: CASSPRPGTGNTIYF. CDR3 nucleotides: TGTGCCAGCAGTCCCCGTCCAGGGACTGGAAACACCATATATTTT.